This TCR beta chain was sequenced in a study of cytomegalovirus exposure and HLA in healthy donors. Study conclusions and caveats: The listing of some 170 TCR beta chains classed them as cytomegalovirus-associated. In a later analysis, specific HLA alleles were associated with some 16,000 TCR beta sequences at a 0.05 false discovery rate. Among CMV-associated TCR beta chains, most appeared HLA-restricted in a later analysis.

Primers for the PCR totalled 60 Vbeta and 13 Jbeta. Authors' data handling: An analysis performed later counted 60 million to 90 million unique TCR beta chains (roughly 11 million of them shared). Sequencing was performed with immunoSEQ multiplex PCR; in TCRdb, only in-frame clones are kept and a portion is missing. The V and J calls and the clone size are those of that table, but D and trimming were determined from the DNA. This sample has about 160,000 clones; about four fifths occur once, and the top ten carry 1.5%. About this clone itself: Its antigen is still unknown.

The ends were cut back, 11 bases at V and 0 bases at J, with 19 bases in the middle. Per germline, CDR1 SNHLY and CDR2 FYNNEI. CDR3 length: 15 amino acids. The clonotype originates from a girl between 10 and 17 years old in good health and CMV-seropositive. The sample comprised PBMCs. The rearrangement links TRBV2 to TRBJ1-2; D is uncertain. This chain's CDR3 is CASLSGLEANYGYTF. The CDR3 DNA reads as TGTGCCTCTTTATCGGGGTTAGAAGCTAACTATGGCTACACCTTC.